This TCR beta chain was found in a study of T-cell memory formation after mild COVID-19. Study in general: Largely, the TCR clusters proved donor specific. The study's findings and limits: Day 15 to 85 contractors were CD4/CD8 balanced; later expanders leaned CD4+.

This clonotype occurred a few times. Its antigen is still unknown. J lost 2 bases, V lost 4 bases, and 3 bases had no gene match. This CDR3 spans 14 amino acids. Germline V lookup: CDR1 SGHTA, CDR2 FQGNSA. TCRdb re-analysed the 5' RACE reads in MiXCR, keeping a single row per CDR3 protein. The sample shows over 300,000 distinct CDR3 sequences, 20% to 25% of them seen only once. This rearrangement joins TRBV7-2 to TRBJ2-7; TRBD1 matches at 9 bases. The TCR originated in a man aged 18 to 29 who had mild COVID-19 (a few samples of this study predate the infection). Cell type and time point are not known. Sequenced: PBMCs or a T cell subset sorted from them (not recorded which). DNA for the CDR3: TGTGCCAGCAGCTCCTGGACAGGGGCCTACGAGCAGTACTTC. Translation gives CASSSWTGAYEQYF.